This T cell receptor beta chain was captured in a study of blood T cell repertoires in COVID-19. Study information: Nucleic acid was either cDNA or gDNA, and it came from T cells, B-cell-depleted T cells, or PBMCs.

Measured with immunoSEQ multiplex PCR; TCRdb has only the in-frame clones, and not every one. The table includes around 300,000 clones, around 85% detected once. All recovered Cohort 3 donors got two negative PCRs, got clearance, or saw symptom resolution. The CDR3 covers 16 residues. In germline, CDR1 is SEHNR, CDR2 FQNEAQ (reference sequence). Trimming pared 3 bases from V and 5 bases from J, leaving 18 bases between. Sequenced sample: PBMCs or T cells enriched from blood (not recorded which). This sequence originates from a woman aged 40 to 49 who had recovered from COVID-19. The chain has TRBV7-9 and TRBJ2-3; D is uncertain. Here the CDR3 DNA reads TGTGCCAGCAGCTTGTCTGGCAGACCCCGCGGAGATACGCAGTATTTT. Translation gives CASSLSGRPRGDTQYF.